Listed below are T cell receptor beta chains from one sample, sequenced in a study of CD8+ T cells in alopecia areata. TCRdb's table, derived via immunoSEQ multiplex PCR, lists solely in-frame clones and lacks some. The sample lists 90,000 to 150,000 clones, roughly two fifths seen once, with over 3% in the top ten. The sequencing input was CD4+ T cells sorted from blood. The receptors were sampled from a human donor with alopecia areata. CDR3s include the opening cysteine and the closing phenylalanine or tryptophan. Fields, in order: J gene, CDR3 length, D gene, clone size, V gene, CDR3 protein, CDR3 DNA. D genes are given only for firm matches. Expanded clones are given a class, and other clones once, few, many or no size at all.

TRBJ2-3,15,TRBD2,.,TRBV4-1,CASSYRLAGEDTQYF,TGCGCCAGCAGCTATAGACTAGCGGGGGAAGATACGCAGTATTTT
TRBJ2-7,11,.,.,TRBV2,CASSVGYEQYF,TGTGCCAGCAGTGTTGGTTACGAGCAGTACTTC
TRBJ1-1,14,.,few,TRBV18,CASSPQGDSTEAFF,TGTGCCAGCTCACCACAGGGGGATAGTACTGAAGCTTTCTTT
TRBJ2-3,16,.,few,TRBV27,CASSLWGLSRTDTQYF,TGTGCCAGCAGTTTATGGGGATTAAGTAGGACAGATACGCAGTATTTT
TRBJ1-5,14,.,.,TRBV29-1,CSVSKGGPEQPQHF,TGCAGCGTCTCGAAGGGGGGGCCGGAGCAGCCCCAGCATTTT
TRBJ2-4,13,TRBD2,.,TRBV29-1,CSVPLAGQNIQYF,TGCAGCGTTCCACTAGCGGGGCAAAACATTCAGTACTTC
TRBJ2-6,15,.,few,TRBV7-9,CASSLWLSGANVLTF,TGTGCCAGCAGCTTATGGCTCTCTGGGGCCAACGTCCTGACTTTC
TRBJ1-1,14,.,.,TRBV28,CASSLYGVGTEAFF,TGTGCCAGCAGTTTATATGGGGTGGGCACTGAAGCTTTCTTT
TRBJ2-3,13,TRBD2,.,TRBV29-1,CSVRAGGTDTQYF,TGCAGCGTCCGGGCGGGGGGCACAGATACGCAGTATTTT
TRBJ2-7,12,.,.,TRBV7-2,CASRSGTSGQYF,TGTGCCAGCAGGTCCGGGACCTCCGGGCAGTACTTC
TRBJ2-2,13,.,few,TRBV7-3,CASSTRNTGELFF,TGTGCCAGCAGCACGCGGAACACCGGGGAGCTGTTTTTT
TRBJ2-3,14,TRBD1,.,TRBV7-3,CASSLGQGADTQYF,TGTGCCAGCAGCCTCGGACAGGGCGCAGATACGCAGTATTTT
TRBJ2-2,15,.,.,TRBV30,CAWTKTNANTGELFF,TGTGCCTGGACAAAGACCAACGCGAACACCGGGGAGCTGTTTTTT
TRBJ1-4,13,.,.,TRBV29-1,CSVDGATNEKLFF,TGCAGCGTTGATGGGGCTACTAATGAAAAACTGTTTTTT
TRBJ1-2,15,.,.,TRBV7-9,CASSFSYDGNYGYTF,TGTGCCAGCAGCTTCTCCTACGACGGAAACTATGGCTACACCTTC